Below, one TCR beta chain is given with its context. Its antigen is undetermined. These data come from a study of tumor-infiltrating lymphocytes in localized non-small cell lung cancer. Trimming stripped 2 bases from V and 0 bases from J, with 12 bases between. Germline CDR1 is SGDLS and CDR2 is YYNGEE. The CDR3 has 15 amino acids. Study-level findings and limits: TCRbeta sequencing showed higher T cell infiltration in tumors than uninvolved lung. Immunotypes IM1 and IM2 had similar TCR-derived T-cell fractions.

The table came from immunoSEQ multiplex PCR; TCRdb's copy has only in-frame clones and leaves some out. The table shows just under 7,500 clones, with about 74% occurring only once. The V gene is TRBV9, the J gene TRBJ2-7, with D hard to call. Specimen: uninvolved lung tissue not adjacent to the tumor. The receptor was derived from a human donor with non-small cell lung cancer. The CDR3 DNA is TGTGCCAGCAGCGTCGGCCCCTTGAGCTCCTACGAGCAGTACTTC. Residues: CASSVGPLSSYEQYF.